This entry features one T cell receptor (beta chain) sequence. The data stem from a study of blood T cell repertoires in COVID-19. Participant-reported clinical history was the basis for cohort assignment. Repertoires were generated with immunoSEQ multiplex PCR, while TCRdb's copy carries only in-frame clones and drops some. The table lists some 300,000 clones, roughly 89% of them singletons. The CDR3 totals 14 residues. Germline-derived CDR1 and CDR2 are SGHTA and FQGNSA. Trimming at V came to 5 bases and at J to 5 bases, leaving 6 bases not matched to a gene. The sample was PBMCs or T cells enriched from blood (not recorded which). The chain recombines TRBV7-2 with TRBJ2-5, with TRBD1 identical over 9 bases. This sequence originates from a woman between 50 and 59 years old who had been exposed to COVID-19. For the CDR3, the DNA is TGTGCCAGCAGCACAGTGGACAGGGGCGAGACCCAGTACTTC. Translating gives CASSTVDRGETQYF.